This T cell receptor (beta chain) was identified during a study of blood T cells in healthy people across ages. This clonotype has ten or more counts. The antigen remains undetermined. A second PCR of 7 to 11 cycles used a sample-barcoded 5' primer and a J-beta primer mix. Using its own MiXCR run on the 5' RACE reads, TCRdb lists one record per CDR3 protein. The table shows roughly 650,000 distinct CDR3 sequences, with approximately 31% occurring only once. Study conclusions and caveats: Naive CD4+ cell counts and diversity both ran higher in long-lived than in aged donors. Strong correlation was found linking TCR beta diversity to naive T cell percentage.

The CDR3 sequence is 14 residues long. Trimming took 1 base from V and 5 from J, leaving 9 bases between them. Germline CDR1 SGDLS, CDR2 YYNGEE. This receptor was identified in a woman older than 75 in good health. This rearrangement joins TRBV9 to TRBJ1-4; unclear D gene. The material sequenced was blood. Written as DNA, the CDR3 is TGTGCCAGCAGCGTAAGTGGAGGGAATGAAAAACTGTTTTTT. Its translation: CASSVSGGNEKLFF.